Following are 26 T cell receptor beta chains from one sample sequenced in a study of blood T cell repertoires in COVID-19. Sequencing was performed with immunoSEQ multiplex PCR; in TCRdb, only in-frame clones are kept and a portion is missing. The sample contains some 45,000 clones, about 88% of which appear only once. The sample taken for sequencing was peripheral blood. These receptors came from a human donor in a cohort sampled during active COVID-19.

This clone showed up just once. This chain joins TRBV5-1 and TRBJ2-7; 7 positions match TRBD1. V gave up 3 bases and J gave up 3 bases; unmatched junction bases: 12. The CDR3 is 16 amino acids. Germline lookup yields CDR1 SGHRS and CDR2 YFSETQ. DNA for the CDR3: TGCGCCAGCAGCTCTCGACAGGGACACCCTATCTACGAGCAGTACTTC. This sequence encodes CASSSRQGHPIYEQYF.

The CDR3 nucleotides are TGTGCCTGGAGTGTTGACACCGCAGGAAACACCATATATTTT. Amino acid sequence: CAWSVDTAGNTIYF. The chain employs TRBV30 and TRBJ1-3; D not resolved. Germline V CDR1 and CDR2: GTSNPN, SVGIG (reference sequence). V was clipped by 0 bases and J by 4 bases, with 10 bases between them. The CDR3 is 14 residues long.

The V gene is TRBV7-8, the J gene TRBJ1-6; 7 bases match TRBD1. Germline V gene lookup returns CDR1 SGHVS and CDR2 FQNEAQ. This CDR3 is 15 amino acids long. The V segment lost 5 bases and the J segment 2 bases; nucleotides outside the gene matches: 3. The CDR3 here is CASSPGQAYNSPLHF. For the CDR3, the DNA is TGTGCCAGCAGCCCTGGACAGGCCTATAATTCACCCCTCCACTTT.

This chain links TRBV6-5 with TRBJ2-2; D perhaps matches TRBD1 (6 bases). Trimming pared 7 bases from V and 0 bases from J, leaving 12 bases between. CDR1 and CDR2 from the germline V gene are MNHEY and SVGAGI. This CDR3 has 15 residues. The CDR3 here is CASTGQSANTGELFF. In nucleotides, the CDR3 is TGTGCCAGCACCGGACAGAGCGCGAACACCGGGGAGCTGTTTTTT.

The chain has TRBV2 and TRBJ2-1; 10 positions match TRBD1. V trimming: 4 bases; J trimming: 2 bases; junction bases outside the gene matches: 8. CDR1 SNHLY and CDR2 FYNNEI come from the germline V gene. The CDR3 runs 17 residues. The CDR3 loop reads CASSALPGTGAYNEQFF. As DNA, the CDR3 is TGTGCCAGCAGTGCCTTACCCGGGACAGGGGCCTACAATGAGCAGTTCTTC.

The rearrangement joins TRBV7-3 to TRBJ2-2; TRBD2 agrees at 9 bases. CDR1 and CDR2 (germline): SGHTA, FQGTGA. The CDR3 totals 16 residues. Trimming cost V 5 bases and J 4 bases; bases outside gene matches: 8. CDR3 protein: CASSPPGRGGTGELFF. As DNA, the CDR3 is TGTGCCAGCAGCCCACCGGGGCGGGGGGGCACCGGGGAGCTGTTTTTT. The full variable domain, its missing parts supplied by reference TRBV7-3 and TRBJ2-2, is GAGVSQTPSNKVTEKGKYVELRCDPISGHTALYWYRQSLGQGPEFLIYFQGTGAADDSGLPNDRFFAVRPEGSVSTLKIQRTERGDSAVYLCASSPPGRGGTGELFFGEGSRLTVL.

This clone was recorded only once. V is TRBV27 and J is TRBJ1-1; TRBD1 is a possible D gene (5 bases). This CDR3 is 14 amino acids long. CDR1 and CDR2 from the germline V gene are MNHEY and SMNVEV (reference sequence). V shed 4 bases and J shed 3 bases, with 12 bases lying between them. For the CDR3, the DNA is TGTGCCAGCAGTTCAGAATCAGGGTACACTGAAGCTTTCTTT. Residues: CASSSESGYTEAFF.

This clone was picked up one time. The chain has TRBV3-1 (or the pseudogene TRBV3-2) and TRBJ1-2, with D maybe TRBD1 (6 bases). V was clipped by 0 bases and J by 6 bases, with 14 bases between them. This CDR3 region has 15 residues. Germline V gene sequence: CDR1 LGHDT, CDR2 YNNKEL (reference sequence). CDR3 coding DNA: TGTGCCAGCAGCCAAGATTCGGTCCAGGGGAATGGCTACACCTTC. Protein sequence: CASSQDSVQGNGYTF.

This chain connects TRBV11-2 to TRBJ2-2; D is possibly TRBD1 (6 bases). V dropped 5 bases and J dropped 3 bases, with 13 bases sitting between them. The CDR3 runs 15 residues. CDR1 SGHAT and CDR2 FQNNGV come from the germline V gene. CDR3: CASSPAAGDTGELFF. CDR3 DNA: TGTGCCAGCAGCCCCGCGGCAGGGGACACCGGGGAGCTGTTTTTT.

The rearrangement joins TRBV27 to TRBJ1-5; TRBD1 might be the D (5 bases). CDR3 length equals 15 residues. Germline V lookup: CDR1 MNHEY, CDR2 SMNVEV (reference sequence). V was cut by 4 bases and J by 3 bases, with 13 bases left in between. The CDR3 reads CASSSLGGYNQPQHF. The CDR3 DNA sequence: TGTGCCAGCAGTTCCCTCGGGGGATACAATCAGCCCCAGCATTTT.

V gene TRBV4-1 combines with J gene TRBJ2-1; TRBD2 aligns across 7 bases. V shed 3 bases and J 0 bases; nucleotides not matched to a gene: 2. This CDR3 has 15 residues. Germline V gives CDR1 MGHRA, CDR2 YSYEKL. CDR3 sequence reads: CASSQGGYSYNEQFF. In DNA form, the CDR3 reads TGCGCCAGCAGCCAGGGGGGGTACTCCTACAATGAGCAGTTCTTC.

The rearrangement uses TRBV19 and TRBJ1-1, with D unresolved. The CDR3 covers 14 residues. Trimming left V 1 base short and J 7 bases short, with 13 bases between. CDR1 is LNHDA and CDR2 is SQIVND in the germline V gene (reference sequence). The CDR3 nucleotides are TGTGCCAGTAGTATAGCCGGAGAATCGGGTGAAGCTTTCTTT. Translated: CASSIAGESGEAFF. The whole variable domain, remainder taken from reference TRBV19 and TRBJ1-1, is DGGITQSPKYLFRKEGQNVTLSCEQNLNHDAMYWYRQDPGQGLRLIYYSQIVNDFQKGDIAEGYSVSREKKESFPLTVTSAQKNPTAFYLCASSIAGESGEAFFGQGTRLTVV.

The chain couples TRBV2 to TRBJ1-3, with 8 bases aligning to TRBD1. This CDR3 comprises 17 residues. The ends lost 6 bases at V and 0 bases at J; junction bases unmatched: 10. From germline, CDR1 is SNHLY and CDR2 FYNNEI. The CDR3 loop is CASRAYGQGHSGNTIYF. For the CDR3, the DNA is TGTGCCAGCAGAGCCTACGGACAGGGACACTCTGGAAACACCATATATTTT.

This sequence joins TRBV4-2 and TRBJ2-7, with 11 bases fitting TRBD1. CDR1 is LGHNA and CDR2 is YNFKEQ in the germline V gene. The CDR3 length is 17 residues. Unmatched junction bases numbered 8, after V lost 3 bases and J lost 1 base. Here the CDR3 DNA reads TGTGCCAGCAGCCAGACCTCGGGACAGGGGGTTTCCTACGAGCAGTACTTC. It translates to CASSQTSGQGVSYEQYF.

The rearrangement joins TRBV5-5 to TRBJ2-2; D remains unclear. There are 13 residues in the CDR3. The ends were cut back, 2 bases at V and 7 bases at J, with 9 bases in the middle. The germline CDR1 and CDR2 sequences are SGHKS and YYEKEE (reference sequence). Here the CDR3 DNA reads TGTGCCAGCAGCTTCTACCCTAGCGGGGAGCTGTTTTTT. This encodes CASSFYPSGELFF.

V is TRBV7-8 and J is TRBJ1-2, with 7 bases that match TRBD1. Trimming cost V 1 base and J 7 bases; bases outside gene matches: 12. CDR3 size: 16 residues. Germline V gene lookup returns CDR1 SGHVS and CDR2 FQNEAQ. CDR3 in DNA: TGTGCCAGCAGCTTAGTAGGGGGGCAGGGGGGTGTTGGCTACACCTTC. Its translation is CASSLVGGQGGVGYTF.

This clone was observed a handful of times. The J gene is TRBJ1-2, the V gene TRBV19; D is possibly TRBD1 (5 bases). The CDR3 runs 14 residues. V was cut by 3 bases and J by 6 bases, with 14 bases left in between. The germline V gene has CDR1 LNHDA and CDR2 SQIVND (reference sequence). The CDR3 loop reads CASSIQGLWNGYTF. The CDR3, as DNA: TGTGCCAGTAGTATCCAGGGATTGTGGAATGGCTACACCTTC.

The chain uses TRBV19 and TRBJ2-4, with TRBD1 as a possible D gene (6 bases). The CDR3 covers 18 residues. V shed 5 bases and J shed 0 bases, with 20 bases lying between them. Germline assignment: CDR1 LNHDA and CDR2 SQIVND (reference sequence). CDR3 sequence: CASSADRRIILAKNIQYF. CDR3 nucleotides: TGTGCCAGTAGTGCGGACAGAAGGATCATCCTAGCCAAAAACATTCAGTACTTC. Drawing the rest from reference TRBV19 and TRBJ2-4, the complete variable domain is DGGITQSPKYLFRKEGQNVTLSCEQNLNHDAMYWYRQDPGQGLRLIYYSQIVNDFQKGDIAEGYSVSREKKESFPLTVTSAQKNPTAFYLCASSADRRIILAKNIQYFGAGTRLSVL.

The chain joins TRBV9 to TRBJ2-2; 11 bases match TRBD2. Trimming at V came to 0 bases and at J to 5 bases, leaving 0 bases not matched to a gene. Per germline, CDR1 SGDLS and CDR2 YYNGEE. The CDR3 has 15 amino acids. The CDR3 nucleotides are TGTGCCAGCAGCGTAGGGACTAGCGGGACCGGGGAGCTGTTTTTT. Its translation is CASSVGTSGTGELFF.

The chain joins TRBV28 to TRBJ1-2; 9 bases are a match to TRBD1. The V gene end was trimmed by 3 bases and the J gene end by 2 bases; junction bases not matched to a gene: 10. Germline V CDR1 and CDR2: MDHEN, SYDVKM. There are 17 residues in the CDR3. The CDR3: CASSLSGQGRGNYGYTF. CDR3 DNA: TGTGCCAGCAGTTTGTCCGGACAGGGGAGGGGGAACTATGGCTACACCTTC.

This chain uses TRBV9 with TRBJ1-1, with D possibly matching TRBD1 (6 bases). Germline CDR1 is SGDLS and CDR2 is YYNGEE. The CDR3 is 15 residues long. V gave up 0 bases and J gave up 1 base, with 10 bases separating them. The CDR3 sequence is CASSVDPGQNTEAFF. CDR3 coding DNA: TGTGCCAGCAGCGTAGACCCGGGACAGAACACTGAAGCTTTCTTT. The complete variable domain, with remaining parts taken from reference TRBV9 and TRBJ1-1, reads DSGVTQTPKHLITATGQRVTLRCSPRSGDLSVYWYQQSLDQGLQFLIQYYNGEERAKGNILERFSAQQFPDLHSELNLSSLELGDSALYFCASSVDPGQNTEAFFGQGTRLTVV.

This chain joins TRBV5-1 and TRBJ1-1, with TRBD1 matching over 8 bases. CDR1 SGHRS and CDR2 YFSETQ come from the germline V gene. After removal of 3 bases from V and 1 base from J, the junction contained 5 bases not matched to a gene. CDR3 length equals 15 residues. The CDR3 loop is CASSSDGQGNTEAFF. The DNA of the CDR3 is TGCGCCAGCAGCTCGGACGGACAGGGGAACACTGAAGCTTTCTTT.

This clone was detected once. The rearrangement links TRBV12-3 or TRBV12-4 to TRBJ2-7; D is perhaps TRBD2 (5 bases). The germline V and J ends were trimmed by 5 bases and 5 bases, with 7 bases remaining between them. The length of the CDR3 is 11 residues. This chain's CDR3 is CASSAGHEQYF. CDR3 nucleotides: TGTGCCAGCAGTGCGGGCCACGAGCAGTACTTC.

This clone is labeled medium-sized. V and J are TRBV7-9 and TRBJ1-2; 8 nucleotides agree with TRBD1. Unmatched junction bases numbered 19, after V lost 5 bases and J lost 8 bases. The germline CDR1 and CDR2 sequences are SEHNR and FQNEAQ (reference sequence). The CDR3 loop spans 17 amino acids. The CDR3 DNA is TGTGCCAGCAGCCCCTTTTACTCCTACGGACAGGGCCGGGGCTACACCTTC. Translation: CASSPFYSYGQGRGYTF. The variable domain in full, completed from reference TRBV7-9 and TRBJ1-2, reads DTGVSQNPRHKITKRGQNVTFRCDPISEHNRLYWYRQTLGQGPEFLTYFQNEAQLEKSRLLSDRFSAERPKGSFSTLEIQRTEQGDSAMYLCASSPFYSYGQGRGYTFGSGTRLTVV.

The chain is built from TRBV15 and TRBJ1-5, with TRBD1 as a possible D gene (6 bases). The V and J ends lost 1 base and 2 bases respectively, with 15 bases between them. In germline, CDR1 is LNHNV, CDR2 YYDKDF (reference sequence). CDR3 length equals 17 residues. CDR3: CATSRVGGAGGNQPQHF. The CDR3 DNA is TGTGCCACCAGCAGAGTCGGGGGGGCGGGTGGCAATCAGCCCCAGCATTTT.

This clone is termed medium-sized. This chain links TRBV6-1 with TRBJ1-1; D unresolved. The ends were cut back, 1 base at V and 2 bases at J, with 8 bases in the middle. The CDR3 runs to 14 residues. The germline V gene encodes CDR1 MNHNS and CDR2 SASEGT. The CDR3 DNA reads TGTGCCAGCAGTGAAGGCTTACAAAACACTGAAGCTTTCTTT. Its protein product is CASSEGLQNTEAFF.